A selection of T cell receptor beta chains follows, all from one sample in a study of OX40 agonist ivuxolimab in advanced cancers. Libraries were prepared by immunoSEQ multiplex PCR; TCRdb keeps only in-frame clonotypes and omits some of them. The sample includes around 70,000 clones, approximately 90% of them seen just once. Sequences were derived from CD4+ or CD8+ T cells sorted from blood, sampled in a trial of the OX40 agonist ivuxolimab. The receptors stem from an adult with an advanced solid tumor such as melanoma, head and neck, liver or kidney cancer. Both conserved end residues are part of each CDR3. The order of the fields is CDR3 DNA, CDR3 protein, V gene, clone size, J gene, D gene. A D gene is named only where the DNA matches it firmly. Only some rows state a clone size, as once, few, many or a class for expanded clones.

CDR3 DNA: TGTGCCAGCAGCTTAGAAGCTTATGGCTACACCTTC; CDR3 protein: CASSLEAYGYTF; V gene: TRBV7-8; clone size: -; J gene: TRBJ1-2; D gene: -
CDR3 DNA: TGTGCCAGCAGCCGGCCGGGACAGGGGGCCTACGAGCAGTACTTC; CDR3 protein: CASSRPGQGAYEQYF; V gene: TRBV5-4; clone size: -; J gene: TRBJ2-7; D gene: TRBD1
CDR3 DNA: TGTGCCAGTATCCCGGGGCACACAGTTAACACTGAAGCTTTCTTT; CDR3 protein: CASIPGHTVNTEAFF; V gene: TRBV19; clone size: -; J gene: TRBJ1-1; D gene: -
CDR3 DNA: TGCGCCAGCAGCTTGGACCCCTCAGAGGAGACCCAGTACTTC; CDR3 protein: CASSLDPSEETQYF; V gene: TRBV5-1; clone size: once; J gene: TRBJ2-5; D gene: -
CDR3 DNA: TGTGCCAGCTCCTTAAGCGCAGTGTATGGCTACACCTTC; CDR3 protein: CASSLSAVYGYTF; V gene: TRBV6-1; clone size: -; J gene: TRBJ1-2; D gene: -
CDR3 DNA: TGTGCCATCAGCCGGGACAGCGGCTACACCTTC; CDR3 protein: CAISRDSGYTF; V gene: TRBV10-3; clone size: -; J gene: TRBJ1-2; D gene: TRBD1
CDR3 DNA: TGCAGCGTTGAAGGGACCGAAGGGGAGCCCCAGCATTTT; CDR3 protein: CSVEGTEGEPQHF; V gene: TRBV29-1; clone size: -; J gene: TRBJ1-5; D gene: -
CDR3 DNA: TGTGCCAGCAGCCGGACAGGGAGCGGGTTTAACTATGGCTACACCTTC; CDR3 protein: CASSRTGSGFNYGYTF; V gene: TRBV9; clone size: -; J gene: TRBJ1-2; D gene: TRBD1
CDR3 DNA: TGTGCCAGCAGCGTGGACAGCTCCTACAATGAGCAGTTCTTC; CDR3 protein: CASSVDSSYNEQFF; V gene: TRBV9; clone size: -; J gene: TRBJ2-1; D gene: -
CDR3 DNA: TGTGCCAGTAGTATCCCCGGGACAGGGGGTCTTGAAGCTTTCTTT; CDR3 protein: CASSIPGTGGLEAFF; V gene: TRBV19; clone size: -; J gene: TRBJ1-1; D gene: TRBD1
CDR3 DNA: TGTGCCATCAGTGAGGGTCAGTCTAATGAAAAACTGTTTTTT; CDR3 protein: CAISEGQSNEKLFF; V gene: TRBV10-3; clone size: -; J gene: TRBJ1-4; D gene: -
CDR3 DNA: TGTGCCAGCAGCCGTAAATACCTCCAAGAGACCCAGTACTTC; CDR3 protein: CASSRKYLQETQYF; V gene: TRBV5-4; clone size: -; J gene: TRBJ2-5; D gene: -
CDR3 DNA: TGCAGCGTTCGGGGGCAGGGACCCTACGAGCAGTACTTC; CDR3 protein: CSVRGQGPYEQYF; V gene: TRBV29-1; clone size: -; J gene: TRBJ2-7; D gene: -
CDR3 DNA: TGCGCCAGCAGCCATCCGGGACAGCGAAACATTCAGTACTTC; CDR3 protein: CASSHPGQRNIQYF; V gene: TRBV4-1; clone size: -; J gene: TRBJ2-4; D gene: TRBD1
CDR3 DNA: TGTGCCAGCAGCTCACCGAAGGGCGGTCCCGGGGAGCTGTTTTTT; CDR3 protein: CASSSPKGGPGELFF; V gene: TRBV5-4; clone size: -; J gene: TRBJ2-2; D gene: -
CDR3 DNA: TGTGCCAGCAGTTACCTTTCGGGGAACACTGAAGCTTTCTTT; CDR3 protein: CASSYLSGNTEAFF; V gene: TRBV6-6; clone size: -; J gene: TRBJ1-1; D gene: -
CDR3 DNA: TGTGCCAGCAGCTTAGAATCGGGGGGGTCGAGTGAAGCTTTCTTT; CDR3 protein: CASSLESGGSSEAFF; V gene: TRBV11-3; clone size: -; J gene: TRBJ1-1; D gene: -
CDR3 DNA: TGTGCCAGCAGCTCCGAACCCTACAATGAGCAGTTCTTC; CDR3 protein: CASSSEPYNEQFF; V gene: TRBV5-4; clone size: -; J gene: TRBJ2-1; D gene: -
CDR3 DNA: TGTGCCAGCAGCTCTAGGCAGGGCTACACCTTC; CDR3 protein: CASSSRQGYTF; V gene: TRBV7-9; clone size: -; J gene: TRBJ1-2; D gene: -
CDR3 DNA: TGTGCCAGCAGCGTACAATTCTTCAATGAGCAGTTCTTC; CDR3 protein: CASSVQFFNEQFF; V gene: TRBV9; clone size: -; J gene: TRBJ2-1; D gene: -
CDR3 DNA: TGTGCCAGCAGCGTAACCGGTCAAGAGACCCAGTACTTC; CDR3 protein: CASSVTGQETQYF; V gene: TRBV9; clone size: -; J gene: TRBJ2-5; D gene: -
CDR3 DNA: TGTGCCTGGAGTCAAGGACTAGCGGGAGTGACAGATACGCAGTATTTT; CDR3 protein: CAWSQGLAGVTDTQYF; V gene: TRBV30; clone size: -; J gene: TRBJ2-3; D gene: TRBD2
CDR3 DNA: TGTGCCAGCAGTGCCAACCTGGGACAGTATAATTCACCCCTCCACTTT; CDR3 protein: CASSANLGQYNSPLHF; V gene: TRBV6-1; clone size: -; J gene: TRBJ1-6; D gene: TRBD1
CDR3 DNA: TGCGCCAGCAGCTTGACCCCGGGACAGGCGAACACCGGGGAGCTGTTTTTT; CDR3 protein: CASSLTPGQANTGELFF; V gene: TRBV5-1; clone size: once; J gene: TRBJ2-2; D gene: TRBD1
CDR3 DNA: TGTGCCAGCAGCGTAGCTGTGAACGACTACGAGCAGTACTTC; CDR3 protein: CASSVAVNDYEQYF; V gene: TRBV9; clone size: once; J gene: TRBJ2-7; D gene: -
CDR3 DNA: TGTGCCAGTAGTAGGGACAGGGGGCCTTGGCAGCCCCAGCATTTT; CDR3 protein: CASSRDRGPWQPQHF; V gene: TRBV19; clone size: -; J gene: TRBJ1-5; D gene: TRBD1
CDR3 DNA: TGTGCCAGCAGTTACTCGAAGCGCCAGCCCCAGCATTTT; CDR3 protein: CASSYSKRQPQHF; V gene: TRBV6-6; clone size: -; J gene: TRBJ1-5; D gene: -
CDR3 DNA: TGTGCCAGCCGTGTACAGGAGACCGCTGTTACGAACACCGGGGAGCTGTTTTTT; CDR3 protein: CASRVQETAVTNTGELFF; V gene: TRBV2; clone size: -; J gene: TRBJ2-2; D gene: -
CDR3 DNA: TGTGCCAGCTCAACCGAGACAGGCGGGAATCAGCCCCAGCATTTT; CDR3 protein: CASSTETGGNQPQHF; V gene: TRBV18; clone size: -; J gene: TRBJ1-5; D gene: -
CDR3 DNA: TGCGCCAGCAGTGACCTATACGAGCAGTACTTC; CDR3 protein: CASSDLYEQYF; V gene: TRBV10-2; clone size: -; J gene: TRBJ2-7; D gene: -
CDR3 DNA: TGTGCCAGCAGCGTATCTCGGGGTCTAGGTGGCTACACCTTC; CDR3 protein: CASSVSRGLGGYTF; V gene: TRBV9; clone size: -; J gene: TRBJ1-2; D gene: -
CDR3 DNA: TGCGCCAGCAGATACTATCTTCAGGCGGACGAGCAGTTCTTC; CDR3 protein: CASRYYLQADEQFF; V gene: TRBV4-1; clone size: -; J gene: TRBJ2-1; D gene: -